Each of the 26 T cell receptor beta chains below was sequenced from the same sample in a study of shared T cell receptors in the human thymus. Here immunoSEQ multiplex PCR was the method, and the copy in TCRdb shows in-frame clones only, minus some. The table includes 640,000 or so clones, roughly 86% detected once. The sample was also linked to a second study, of human thymus T cells.

Sequencing input: thymocytes. These receptors originate from a boy younger than two with a congenital heart defect.

This clone was counted only a few times. V gene TRBV28 combines with J gene TRBJ2-3, with D possibly matching TRBD2 (7 bases). The ends were cut back, 2 bases at V and 5 bases at J, with 14 bases in the middle. CDR1 and CDR2 from the germline V gene are MDHEN and SYDVKM. The CDR3 extends over 15 amino acids. This CDR3 reads CASSLPGRGIDTQYF. DNA for the CDR3: TGTGCCAGCAGTTTACCGGGGAGGGGGATAGATACGCAGTATTTT.

CDR3 loop: CASSLGGLMTSEQYF. DNA of the CDR3: TGTGCCAGCAGCTTAGGGGGGTTGATGACTAGCGAGCAGTACTTC. The chain joins TRBV7-2 to TRBJ2-7; D may be TRBD2 (6 bases). V was shortened by 1 base and J by 6 bases, with 16 bases between the two germline ends. Germline-derived CDR1 and CDR2 are SGHTA and FQGNSA. The CDR3 contains 15 residues.

J is TRBJ1-1 and V is TRBV18; possible D gene TRBD1, 5 bases. V was pared by 0 bases and J by 1 base, with 27 bases between. The CDR3 is 21 residues long. CDR1 is KGHSH, CDR2 LQKENI, per germline. The CDR3 is CASSPPRERDLYNKGNTEAFF. CDR3 nucleotide sequence: TGTGCCAGCTCACCACCAAGAGAAAGGGACTTATACAACAAGGGGAACACTGAAGCTTTCTTT.

This chain links TRBV28 with TRBJ2-7; 8 bases match TRBD2. This CDR3 has 17 amino acids. Germline lookup yields CDR1 MDHEN and CDR2 SYDVKM. V lost 7 bases, J lost 7 bases, and 21 bases stayed unmatched. The CDR3 region has the DNA TGTGCCAGCACACTACCGAGGGGCGGGCGGGGGGTCGGAGAGCAGTACTTC. Its protein product is CASTLPRGGRGVGEQYF.

With respect to this clone: Other DNA sequences from this sample encode an identical CDR3 as well. The chain carries TRBV28 and TRBJ1-6, with a tentative D call TRBD1 (6 bases). CDR1 and CDR2 from the germline V gene are MDHEN and SYDVKM. Trimming shortened V by 0 bases and J by 3 bases, and 6 bases separated the two germline ends. This CDR3 contains 15 residues. In nucleotides, the CDR3 is TGTGCCAGCAGTTTATGCAGGGGCTATAATTCACCCCTCCACTTT. Protein: CASSLCRGYNSPLHF.

The rearrangement joins TRBV6-6 to TRBJ2-1, with TRBD1 identical over 7 bases. After removal of 4 bases from V and 4 bases from J, the junction contained 4 bases not matched to a gene. The CDR3 extends over 14 amino acids. Germline V CDR1 and CDR2: MNHNY, SVGAGI (reference sequence). The chain's CDR3 is CASSCGQAYNEQFF. The CDR3 coding sequence is TGTGCCAGCAGTTGTGGACAGGCTTACAATGAGCAGTTCTTC.

The chain couples TRBV28 to TRBJ2-7; 13 nucleotides align to TRBD2. CDR1 is MDHEN and CDR2 is SYDVKM in the germline V gene. This CDR3 comprises 15 residues. Trimming cost V 7 bases and J 3 bases; bases outside gene matches: 6. As DNA, the CDR3 is TGTGCCAGCATCGGACTAGCGGGAGTAGTCTACGAGCAGTACTTC. Encoded protein: CASIGLAGVVYEQYF.

The J gene is TRBJ2-7, the V gene TRBV28; 7 bases agree with TRBD1. The CDR3 is 14 amino acids. Germline CDR1 reads MDHEN; CDR2 reads SYDVKM. V dropped 2 bases and J dropped 3; count of bases not matched to a gene: 4. The CDR3 spells CASSLSQGDYEQYF. CDR3 DNA: TGTGCCAGCAGTTTAAGCCAGGGGGACTACGAGCAGTACTTC.

About this clone itself: Other nucleotide sequences in the sample specify the same CDR3. The chain is built from TRBV27 and TRBJ2-2; D might be TRBD2 (6 bases). Germline V lookup: CDR1 MNHEY, CDR2 SMNVEV (reference sequence). Trimming took 6 bases from V and 4 from J, leaving 9 bases between them. This CDR3 is 13 amino acids long. Written as DNA, the CDR3 is TGTGCCAGCAGAGCCGGGGGCACCGGGGAGCTGTTTTTT. As protein: CASRAGGTGELFF.

This clone was found once. This chain connects TRBV4-1 to TRBJ2-7, with 8 bases lining up with TRBD1. The germline V gene encodes CDR1 MGHRA and CDR2 YSYEKL. CDR3 length equals 17 residues. V lost 2 bases to trimming and J lost 3 bases; unmatched junction nucleotides: 12. This chain's CDR3 is CASSQKGAVDRVYEQYF. The CDR3, as DNA: TGCGCCAGCAGCCAAAAGGGGGCAGTGGACAGGGTCTACGAGCAGTACTTC.

CDR3 sequence reads: CASSCLTGGRNTEAFF. In DNA form, the CDR3 reads TGTGCCAGCAGTTGCCTGACAGGGGGGCGGAACACTGAAGCTTTCTTT. The chain carries TRBV28 and TRBJ1-1; 9 bases agree with TRBD1. The CDR3 spans 16 residues. The ends lost 4 bases at V and 1 base at J; junction bases unmatched: 7. CDR1 is MDHEN and CDR2 is SYDVKM in the germline V gene.

The chain carries TRBV18 and TRBJ2-7; D call uncertain. CDR1 and CDR2 from the germline V gene are KGHSH and LQKENI. The CDR3 runs 12 residues. Trimming pared 3 bases from V and 2 bases from J, leaving 5 bases between. The CDR3 region has the DNA TGTGCCAGCTCACCTGAGACCTACGAGCAGTACTTC. Its translation is CASSPETYEQYF.

The gene calls are TRBV28 and TRBJ1-2, with D possibly matching TRBD1 (6 bases). This CDR3 is built from 16 residues. V was cut by 7 bases and J by 3 bases, with 21 bases left in between. From germline, CDR1 is MDHEN and CDR2 SYDVKM. The CDR3 sequence: CASNSPATGRDYGYTF. The CDR3 coding sequence is TGTGCCAGCAACTCACCCGCGACAGGAAGAGACTATGGCTACACCTTC.

The chain links TRBV29-1 to TRBJ1-2; the D gene is possibly TRBD1 (5 bases). This CDR3 contains 18 residues. V was clipped by 4 bases and J by 3 bases, with 27 bases between them. Germline CDR1 SQVTM, CDR2 ANQGSEA. CDR3 DNA: TGCAGCGTTGTATCCCTCGACAGTCACGAGAGTCGTGACTATGGCTACACCTTC. Translating it yields CSVVSLDSHESRDYGYTF.

This chain joins TRBV19 and TRBJ2-7, with 7 bases lining up with TRBD2. Germline values: CDR1 LNHDA, CDR2 SQIVND (reference sequence). This CDR3 contains 13 residues. Trimming cost V 9 bases and J 3 bases; bases outside gene matches: 8. CDR3 sequence: CARGTTIHYEQYF. CDR3 nucleotide sequence: TGTGCCAGGGGGACTACCATTCACTACGAGCAGTACTTC.

The chain combines TRBV5-5 with TRBJ1-1; TRBD1 aligns across 8 bases. The J segment lost 1 base and the V segment lost 4 bases, leaving 21 bases of the junction unmatched. The CDR3 consists of 20 residues. Germline loops: CDR1 SGHKS, CDR2 YYEKEE (reference sequence). CDR3 sequence: CASSQGTVGTGPPTNTEAFF. CDR3 nucleotide sequence: TGTGCCAGCAGCCAGGGGACCGTAGGGACAGGACCCCCTACGAACACTGAAGCTTTCTTT.

This chain connects TRBV7-9 to TRBJ2-7; 8 positions agree with TRBD1. CDR1 is SEHNR, CDR2 FQNEAQ, per germline (reference sequence). The CDR3 covers 17 residues. Germline trimming cut 5 bases from V and 3 bases from J; bases unmatched to any gene: 15. The CDR3 region has the DNA TGTGCCAGCAGCATACACGGTCGGATAGACAGGGGCTACGAGCAGTACTTC. It yields the protein CASSIHGRIDRGYEQYF.

The rearrangement links TRBV4-3 to TRBJ2-7; possibly TRBD2 for D (5 bases). The length of the CDR3 is 16 residues. The germline V gene has CDR1 LGHNA and CDR2 YSLEER. The V end was cut by 4 bases, the J end by 2 bases, with 18 bases between. CDR3 bases: TGCGCCAGCAGCCCCGTCCTAGCAGTAGTTACCTACGAGCAGTACTTC. This encodes CASSPVLAVVTYEQYF.

The chain is built from TRBV7-9 and TRBJ2-3; D not resolved. Germline V lookup: CDR1 SEHNR, CDR2 FQNEAQ (reference sequence). CDR3 size: 17 residues. Trimming left V 2 bases short and J 6 bases short, with 21 bases between. CDR3 residues: CASSLSPVLRGSDTQYF. CDR3 nucleotides: TGTGCCAGCAGCTTATCTCCCGTACTCCGAGGTTCCGATACGCAGTATTTT.

This chain links TRBV4-3 with TRBJ1-2; D possibly corresponds to TRBD1 (5 bases). The CDR3 is 13 amino acids. The germline gives CDR1 LGHNA, CDR2 YSLEER. Trimming removed 0 bases from V and 8 bases from J, with 10 bases in between. CDR3 DNA sequence: TGCGCCAGCAGCCAAGATCTTTCAGGGGGCTACACCTTC. Protein product: CASSQDLSGGYTF.

The V call is TRBV19, the J call TRBJ2-1, with 7 bases matching TRBD2. The V gene end was trimmed by 3 bases and the J gene end by 0 bases; junction bases not matched to a gene: 8. This CDR3 has 17 residues. The germline V gene has CDR1 LNHDA and CDR2 SQIVND (reference sequence). DNA of the CDR3: TGTGCCAGTAGTATGAGCGGGGCCCCGAGCTCCTACAATGAGCAGTTCTTC. It encodes CASSMSGAPSSYNEQFF.

CDR3 DNA sequence: TGTGCTAGTGGTGCTTATGGACAGGGGAGGACTGAAGCTTTCTTT. Its translation is CASGAYGQGRTEAFF. The gene calls are TRBV12-5 and TRBJ1-1, with TRBD1 identical over 9 bases. CDR3 length equals 15 residues. The V gene end was trimmed by 5 bases and the J gene end by 5 bases; junction bases not matched to a gene: 9. CDR1 is LGHNT and CDR2 is FRNRAP in the germline V gene.

This chain connects TRBV4-1 to TRBJ2-5, with D possibly matching TRBD1 (6 bases). V shed 3 bases and J shed 5 bases, with 7 bases lying between them. The CDR3 is 12 residues long. Germline CDR1 and CDR2: MGHRA and YSYEKL. The CDR3 spells CASSQGAETQYF. For the CDR3, the DNA is TGCGCCAGCAGCCAGGGGGCGGAGACCCAGTACTTC.

The chain links TRBV7-2 to TRBJ2-1, with 8 bases identical to TRBD2. In germline, CDR1 is SGHTA, CDR2 FQGNSA. Trimming took 6 bases from V and 4 from J; bases not matched to a gene: 5. CDR3 length: 14 amino acids. CDR3 amino acids: CASSSSGWYNEQFF. The CDR3 coding sequence is TGTGCCAGCAGTTCTAGCGGGTGGTACAATGAGCAGTTCTTC.

The rearrangement joins TRBV5-4 to TRBJ2-7; 8 bases line up with TRBD1. Germline V gene data show CDR1 as SGHNT and CDR2 as YYREEE (reference sequence). V was clipped by 4 bases and J by 2 bases; unmatched bases: 17. This CDR3 is built from 18 residues. The CDR3 loop is CASSPRTGNYPKAYEQYF. The DNA of the CDR3 is TGTGCCAGCAGCCCCAGGACAGGGAACTATCCAAAAGCCTACGAGCAGTACTTC. Complete variable domain (other parts from reference TRBV5-4 and TRBJ2-7): ETGVTQSPTHLIKTRGQQVTLRCSSQSGHNTVSWYQQALGQGPQFIFQYYREEENGRGNFPPRFSGLQFPNYSSELNVNALELDDSALYLCASSPRTGNYPKAYEQYFGPGTRLTVT.

The chain is built from TRBV29-1 and TRBJ2-7, with 11 positions matching TRBD2. This CDR3 has 14 amino acids. V trimming: 7 bases; J trimming: 3 bases; junction bases outside the gene matches: 8. CDR1 is SQVTM, CDR2 ANQGSEA, per germline. This CDR3 reads CSAQLAGVYYEQYF. The CDR3 DNA reads TGCAGCGCCCAACTAGCGGGAGTATACTACGAGCAGTACTTC.